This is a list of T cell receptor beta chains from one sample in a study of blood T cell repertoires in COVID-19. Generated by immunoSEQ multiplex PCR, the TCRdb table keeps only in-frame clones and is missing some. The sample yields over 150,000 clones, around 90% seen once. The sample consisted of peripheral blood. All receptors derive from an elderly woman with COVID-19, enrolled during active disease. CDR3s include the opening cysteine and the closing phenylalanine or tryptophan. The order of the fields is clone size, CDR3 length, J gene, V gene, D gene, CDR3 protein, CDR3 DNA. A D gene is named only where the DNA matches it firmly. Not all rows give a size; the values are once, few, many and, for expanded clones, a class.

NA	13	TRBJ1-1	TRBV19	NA	CASTGRVNTEAFF	TGTGCCAGTACCGGGAGAGTGAACACTGAAGCTTTCTTT
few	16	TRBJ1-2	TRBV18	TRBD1	CASSRSTGGNNYGYTF	TGTGCCAGCTCACGCTCGACAGGGGGGAATAACTATGGCTACACCTTC
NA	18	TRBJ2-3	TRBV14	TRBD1	CASSSTGTGYAGTDTQYF	TGTGCCAGCAGCAGCACCGGGACAGGGTATGCGGGCACAGATACGCAGTATTTT
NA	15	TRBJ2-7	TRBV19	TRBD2	CASRGGRAASYEQYF	TGTGCCAGTAGAGGCGGGAGGGCCGCCTCCTACGAGCAGTACTTC
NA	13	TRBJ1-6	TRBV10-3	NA	CAISEPDRPPLHF	TGTGCCATCAGTGAGCCCGACAGACCACCCCTCCACTTT
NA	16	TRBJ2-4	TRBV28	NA	CASSPPGTLAKNIQYF	TGTGCCAGCAGTCCCCCAGGAACGCTAGCCAAAAACATTCAGTACTTC
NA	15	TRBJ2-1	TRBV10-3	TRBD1	CAISLRSGGWNEQFF	TGTGCCATCAGCTTGAGGTCAGGGGGTTGGAATGAGCAGTTCTTC
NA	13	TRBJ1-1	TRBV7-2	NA	CASSLVGAIEAFF	TGTGCCAGCAGCTTGGTAGGGGCTATAGAAGCTTTCTTT
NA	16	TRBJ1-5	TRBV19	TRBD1	CASSPRQGARSPAQHF	TGTGCCAGTAGTCCCAGACAGGGGGCGAGATCTCCGGCCCAGCATTTT
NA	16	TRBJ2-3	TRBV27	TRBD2	CASSRRGAGGTDTQYF	TGTGCCAGCAGCCGACGAGGGGCGGGAGGTACAGATACGCAGTATTTT
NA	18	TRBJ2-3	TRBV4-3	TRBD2	CASSQEGPGGPGADTQYF	TGCGCCAGCAGCCAAGAAGGGCCGGGAGGGCCAGGAGCAGATACGCAGTATTTT
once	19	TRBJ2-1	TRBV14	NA	CASSQDFPKGLAAYNEQFF	TGTGCCAGCAGCCAAGATTTCCCTAAGGGGTTAGCGGCTTACAATGAGCAGTTCTTC
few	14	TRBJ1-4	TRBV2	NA	CASSFEEEEEKLFF	TGTGCCAGCAGTTTCGAGGAGGAGGAGGAAAAACTGTTTTTT
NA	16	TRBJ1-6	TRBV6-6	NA	CASSYNPNPDNSPLHF	TGTGCCAGCAGTTACAACCCAAACCCAGATAATTCACCCCTCCACTTT
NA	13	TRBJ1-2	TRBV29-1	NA	CSVTTDKYYGYTF	TGCAGCGTCACAACTGACAAGTACTATGGCTACACCTTC
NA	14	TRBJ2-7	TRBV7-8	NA	CASSLDGLAYEQYF	TGTGCCAGCAGCTTAGATGGACTTGCCTACGAGCAGTACTTC
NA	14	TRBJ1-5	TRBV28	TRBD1	CASSRQGASQPQHF	TGTGCCAGCAGTAGACAGGGGGCAAGTCAGCCCCAGCATTTT
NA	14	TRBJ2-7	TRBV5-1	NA	CASRTGGEPYEQYF	TGCGCCAGCCGGACCGGAGGGGAACCCTACGAGCAGTACTTC
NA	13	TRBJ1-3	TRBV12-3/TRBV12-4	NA	CASSLDRRNTIYF	TGTGCCAGCAGCCTCGACAGACGAAACACCATATATTTT
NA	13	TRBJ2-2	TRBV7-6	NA	CASSIQGVGELFF	TGTGCCAGCAGCATACAGGGTGTCGGGGAGCTGTTTTTT
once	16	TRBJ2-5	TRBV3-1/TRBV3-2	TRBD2	CASSQVSGGLLETQYF	TGTGCCAGCAGCCAAGTGTCGGGAGGGCTTCTAGAGACCCAGTACTTC
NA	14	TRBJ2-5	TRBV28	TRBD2	CASSFSSLAGVWYF	TGTGCCAGCAGTTTCTCCTCCCTTGCGGGGGTCTGGTACTTC
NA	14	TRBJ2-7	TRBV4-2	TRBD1	CASSPRDRDYEQYF	TGTGCCAGCAGCCCCCGGGACAGGGACTACGAGCAGTACTTC
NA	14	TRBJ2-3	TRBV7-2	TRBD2	CASSLVRGTDTQYF	TGTGCCAGCAGCTTAGTGCGGGGGACAGATACGCAGTATTTT
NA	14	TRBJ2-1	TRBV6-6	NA	CASSYSRVYNEQFF	TGTGCCAGCAGTTACTCGAGAGTTTACAATGAGCAGTTCTTC
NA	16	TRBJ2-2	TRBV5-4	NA	CASSLGSGRVTGELFF	TGTGCCAGCAGCTTGGGTAGCGGCCGAGTAACCGGGGAGCTGTTTTTT
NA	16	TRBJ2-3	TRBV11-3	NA	CASSPGHMRGTDTQYF	TGTGCCAGCAGCCCGGGCCATATGAGGGGCACAGATACGCAGTATTTT
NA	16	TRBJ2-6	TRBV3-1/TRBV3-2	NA	CASSQDRDSGANVLTF	TGTGCCAGCAGCCAAGACAGGGACTCTGGGGCCAACGTCCTGACTTTC
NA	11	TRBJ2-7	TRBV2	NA	CASGGVYEQYF	TGTGCCAGCGGAGGAGTCTACGAGCAGTACTTC
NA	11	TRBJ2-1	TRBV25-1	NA	CASSDGQEQFF	TGTGCCAGCAGTGACGGACAGGAGCAGTTCTTC
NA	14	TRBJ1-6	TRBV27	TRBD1	CASRQGPYNSPLHF	TGTGCCAGTAGACAGGGGCCCTATAATTCACCCCTCCACTTT
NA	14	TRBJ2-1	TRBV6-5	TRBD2	CASSYRGLTNEQFF	TGTGCCAGCAGTTATCGGGGACTAACCAATGAGCAGTTCTTC
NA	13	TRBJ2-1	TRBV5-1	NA	CASSGGFENEQFF	TGCGCCAGCAGTGGTGGTTTCGAGAATGAGCAGTTCTTC
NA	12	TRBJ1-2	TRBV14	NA	CASSQTLYGYTF	TGTGCCAGCAGCCAGACACTCTATGGCTACACCTTC
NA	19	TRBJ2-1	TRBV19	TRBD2	CASRQEAGTSGSVINEQFF	TGTGCCAGTAGACAGGAAGCAGGGACTAGCGGATCCGTTATCAATGAGCAGTTCTTC
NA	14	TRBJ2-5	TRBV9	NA	CASSVRDHQEAQYF	TGTGCCAGCAGCGTCAGAGACCACCAAGAGGCCCAGTACTTC
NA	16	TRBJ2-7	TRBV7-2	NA	CASSLVSTGVSYEQYF	TGTGCCAGCAGCTTGGTTTCAACGGGAGTCTCCTACGAGCAGTACTTC
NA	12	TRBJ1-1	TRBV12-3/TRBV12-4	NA	CASRLMNTEAFF	TGTGCCAGTCGACTGATGAACACTGAAGCTTTCTTT
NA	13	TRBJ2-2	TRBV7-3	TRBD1	CASSDRARGELFF	TGTGCCAGCAGCGACAGGGCTCGAGGGGAGCTGTTTTTT
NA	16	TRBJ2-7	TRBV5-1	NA	CASSPGGGAMKNEQYF	TGCGCCAGCAGCCCGGGAGGGGGCGCTATGAAAAACGAGCAGTACTTC
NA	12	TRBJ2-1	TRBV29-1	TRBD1	CSVHRTGNEQFF	TGCAGCGTTCATCGGACAGGCAATGAGCAGTTCTTC
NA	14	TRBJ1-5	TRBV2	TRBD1	CASNQDRGNQPQHF	TGTGCCAGCAATCAGGACAGGGGCAATCAGCCCCAGCATTTT
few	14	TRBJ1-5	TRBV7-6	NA	CASSLAGPGQPQHF	TGTGCCAGCAGCTTAGCAGGTCCAGGGCAGCCCCAGCATTTT
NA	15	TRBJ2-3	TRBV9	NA	CASSVGNSGTDTQYF	TGTGCCAGCAGCGTAGGGAATAGCGGCACAGATACGCAGTATTTT
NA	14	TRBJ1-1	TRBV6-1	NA	CASSDRAYSEEAFF	TGTGCCAGCAGTGACAGGGCTTACTCTGAGGAAGCTTTCTTT
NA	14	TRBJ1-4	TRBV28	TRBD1	CASRTTGGNEKLFF	TGTGCCAGCAGGACGACAGGGGGTAATGAAAAACTGTTTTTT
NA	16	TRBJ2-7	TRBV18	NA	CASSSNPTGISYEQYF	TGTGCCAGCTCATCCAACCCAACAGGGATTTCCTACGAGCAGTACTTC
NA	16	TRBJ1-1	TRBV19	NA	CASSGQGLSMNTEAFF	TGTGCCAGTAGTGGCCAGGGTCTATCGATGAACACTGAAGCTTTCTTT
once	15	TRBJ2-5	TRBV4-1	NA	CASSQDSLTAETQYF	TGCGCCAGCAGCCAAGATAGTTTAACTGCCGAGACCCAGTACTTC
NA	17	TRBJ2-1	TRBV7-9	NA	CASSLEAGRAGYNEQFF	TGTGCCAGCAGCTTAGAAGCGGGCAGGGCAGGCTACAATGAGCAGTTCTTC
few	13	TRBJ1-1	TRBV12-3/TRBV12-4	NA	CASSRGRRTEAFF	TGTGCCAGCAGCCGAGGGCGACGCACTGAAGCTTTCTTT